This TCR beta chain emerged from a study of blood T cell repertoires in COVID-19 (dated by TCRdb to about 2020). Regarding the complete study: Samples covering the acute and convalescent phases of COVID-19 were provided by collaborators in the United States, Italy and Spain. Nearly every sample came with metadata listing a de-identified subject ID, COVID-19 status, age in years and sex. Where available, HLA class I and class II types were obtained from metadata supplied by the sample provider rather than from assay-based typing. Deeply sampled blood TCRbeta repertoires from subjects exposed to, actively infected with, or recovered from COVID-19 were included in the dataset. The material from the prospective study consisted of cDNA or gDNA derived from T cells, B-cell-depleted T cells, or PBMCs. Samples came from the ongoing ImmuneRACE study (first 160 participants) plus 1,254 subjects from 6 global collaborators. The repertoires were made available in a free public database intended to serve as a resource for research on the immune response to SARS-CoV-2. Results the study describes overall, beyond this receptor: The quantity of clinical and demographic metadata differed by source and by participant and was supplied without curation.

As regards this clone: Its antigen specificity is not known. No base quality values were provided; no much bigger clone lies one nucleotide off.

In Seattle, one collaborating source enrolled patients while the infection was active and tracked those patients longitudinally over the course of disease. The collaborating institutions used their own protocols to collect whole blood in K2EDTA tubes. Collaborator samples were shipped for TCRbeta analysis as frozen whole blood, isolated PBMCs, or DNA extracted from either sample type. TCRbeta CDR3 regions were amplified from genomic DNA using the immunoSEQ Assay, a bias-controlled multiplex PCR. As for the original processing: The number of nucleated cells in each sample was estimated from the amplification of reference gene primers within the assay. To quantify the absolute abundance of each unique TCRbeta CDR3 rearrangement, sequence reads were collapsed and filtered. Productive Simpson clonality was computed per sample as the square root of Simpson's diversity index over productive rearrangements. TCRdb's version of the immuneACCESS table is confined to in-frame rearrangements and falls short of the full clone set. An unresolved V gene accounts for under half of the shortfall where checked; the remainder is of unknown origin. V, J and clone size are taken as reported in that table, and D and trimming were inferred from the DNA itself. For this sample there are 200,000 to 250,000 clones; approximately 85% appear just once. Roughly 2.2% of the sample is in the top ten clones.

At the junction V is shortened by 4 bases and J by 3 bases; bases outside the gene matches: 4. The germline V gene yields SGDLS for CDR1 and YYNGEE for CDR2. The cysteine opens and the phenylalanine closes a CDR3 of 14 amino acids. Kept here is only the CDR3 DNA, which spans 42 bases and is read in frame from base 1. The V gene is TRBV9 and the J gene is TRBJ1-3; TRBD1 matches 7 bases in the middle. This TCR came from a woman between 65 and 79 years old with COVID-19, enrolled during active disease. Material: peripheral blood. The DNA sequence is TGTGCCAGCAGCCCGACAGGGTTTGGAAACACCATATATTTT. This translates into CASSPTGFGNTIYF.